The 4 T cell receptor beta chains presented below share a single source sample, sequenced in a study of OX40 agonist ivuxolimab in advanced cancers. The table came from immunoSEQ multiplex PCR; TCRdb's copy has only in-frame clones and leaves some out. The sample holds tens of thousands of clones, 82% seen once. Sequenced material: CD4+ or CD8+ T cells sorted from blood, taken in a trial of the OX40 agonist ivuxolimab. The receptors derive from an adult with an advanced solid tumor such as melanoma, head and neck, liver or kidney cancer.

The CDR3 is CASSEGVDPRVVYTF. CDR3 nucleotides: TGTGCCAGCAGTGAAGGCGTCGACCCCCGGGTTGTCTACACCTTC. The chain uses TRBV2 and TRBJ1-2; D ambiguous. CDR1 is SNHLY, CDR2 FYNNEI, per germline. CDR3 length: 15 residues. Trimming removed 1 base from V and 10 bases from J, with 19 bases in between.

V gene TRBV19 combines with J gene TRBJ1-3; TRBD1 matches at 8 bases. Germline V gives CDR1 LNHDA, CDR2 SQIVND (reference sequence). This CDR3 region has 20 residues. After removal of 6 bases from V and 4 bases from J, the junction contained 23 bases not matched to a gene. DNA of the CDR3: TGTGCCAGTAGCCCGATTCCGACTTGGACAGGGTGGGAGAGGGGAAACACCATATATTTT. Protein product: CASSPIPTWTGWERGNTIYF.

This chain links TRBV7-8 with TRBJ1-1, with unresolved D. Germline V lookup: CDR1 SGHVS, CDR2 FQNEAQ. This CDR3 contains 14 residues. V was pared by 0 bases and J by 4 bases, with 9 bases between. The CDR3 DNA is TGTGCCAGCAGCTTAGCAGAGGGAGCCACTGAAGCTTTCTTT. This encodes CASSLAEGATEAFF.

CDR3 sequence (DNA): TGCGCCAGCAGCCAAGATTTAGTAATGGGGCGGACAGGGGTCTACGAGCAGTACTTC. Residues: CASSQDLVMGRTGVYEQYF. V usage is TRBV4-3 and J usage is TRBJ2-5, with 9 bases identical to TRBD1. TRBJ2-7 explains the end of the DNA better; the J call may be wrong. The CDR3 is 19 amino acids. CDR1 and CDR2 (germline): LGHNA, YSLEER.